These 2 T cell receptor beta chains share one sample of origin, sequenced in a study of CD8+ T cells in alopecia areata. Documented treatment: oral pan-JAK inhibitor, 5-10 mg twice daily. Extracted from the samples, RNA was reverse transcribed into cDNA to serve as the sequencing template. TCRdb's copy holds only in-frame clones and misses some; the assay was immunoSEQ multiplex PCR. Among 150,000 to 200,000 clones, 64% were seen once, and the ten largest hold approximately 1.2%. Material: CD4+ T cells sorted from blood, obtained between weeks 47 and 50, from a patient treated with tofacitinib. The receptors stem from a human donor with alopecia areata.

A few counts support this clone. The V call is TRBV30, the J call TRBJ2-1, with 8 positions matching TRBD1. The CDR3 is 15 residues long. Germline values: CDR1 GTSNPN, CDR2 SVGIG (reference sequence). V shed 3 bases, J shed 3 bases, and the junction held 7 bases outside the gene matches. CDR3 DNA: TGTGCCTGGAGCCCACGGACAGGGTACTACAATGAGCAGTTCTTC. Its protein is CAWSPRTGYYNEQFF. Full variable domain (remainder filled in from reference TRBV30 and TRBJ2-1): SQTIHQWPATLVQPVGSPLSLECTVEGTSNPNLYWYRQAAGRGLQLLFYSVGIGQISSEVPQNLSASRPQDRQFILSSKKLLLSDSGFYLCAWSPRTGYYNEQFFGPGTRLTVL.

The genes are TRBV7-2 and TRBJ1-1, with a possible D match to TRBD1 (5 bases). Germline-derived CDR1 and CDR2 are SGHTA and FQGNSA. The V and J ends lost 1 base and 6 bases respectively, with 9 bases between them. There are 13 residues in the CDR3. As DNA, the CDR3 is TGTGCCAGCAGCTTAGGGGGCAGGGCTGAAGCTTTCTTT. It translates to CASSLGGRAEAFF.